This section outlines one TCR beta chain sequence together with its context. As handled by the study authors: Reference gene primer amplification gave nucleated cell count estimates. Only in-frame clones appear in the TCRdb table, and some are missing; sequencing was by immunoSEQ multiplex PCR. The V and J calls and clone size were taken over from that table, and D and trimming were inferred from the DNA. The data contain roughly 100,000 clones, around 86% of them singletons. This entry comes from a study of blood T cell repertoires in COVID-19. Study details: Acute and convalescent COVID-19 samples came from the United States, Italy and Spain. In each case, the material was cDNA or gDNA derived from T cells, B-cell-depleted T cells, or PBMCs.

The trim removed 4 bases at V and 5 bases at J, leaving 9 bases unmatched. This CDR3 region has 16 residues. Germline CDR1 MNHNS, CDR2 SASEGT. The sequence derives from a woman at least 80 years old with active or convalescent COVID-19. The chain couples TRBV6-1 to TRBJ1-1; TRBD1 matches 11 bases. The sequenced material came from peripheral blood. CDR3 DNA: TGTGCCAGCAGTGGGACAGGGGGCGCTCGGTTTACTGAAGCTTTCTTT. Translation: CASSGTGGARFTEAFF.